A single sample gave rise to the 24 T cell receptor beta chains below, sequenced in a study of blood T cell repertoires in COVID-19. Only in-frame clones appear in the TCRdb table, and some are missing; sequencing was by immunoSEQ multiplex PCR. The sample yields about 330,000 clones, around 87% seen once. The sample taken for sequencing was PBMCs or T cells enriched from blood (not recorded which). The receptors derive from a woman aged 25 to 45 who had recovered from COVID-19.

The chain uses TRBV7-2 and TRBJ2-3; tentatively, D is TRBD1 (6 bases). The CDR3 is 14 residues long. Germline lookup yields CDR1 SGHTA and CDR2 FQGNSA. V lost 1 base and J lost 6, with 11 bases in between. CDR3 bases: TGTGCCAGCAGCTTAGATGCAGGGGTTGATACGCAGTATTTT. As protein: CASSLDAGVDTQYF.

The V call is TRBV6-2 or TRBV6-3, the J call TRBJ2-5; 9 bases fit TRBD2. CDR3 length: 14 residues. The V gene end was trimmed by 4 bases and the J gene end by 4 bases; junction bases not matched to a gene: 4. CDR1 is MNHEY and CDR2 is SVGEGT in the germline V gene. The CDR3 sequence is CASSFISGGETQYF. The CDR3 coding sequence is TGTGCCAGCAGTTTCATTAGCGGGGGAGAGACCCAGTACTTC.

In this sample, this clone turned up a few times. The chain uses TRBV20-1 and TRBJ1-5; D is unresolved. This CDR3 has 13 amino acids. Germline V CDR1 and CDR2: DFQATT, SNEGSKA (reference sequence). V was shortened by 3 bases and J by 6 bases, with 12 bases between the two germline ends. The CDR3: CSASPRPGQPQHF. The CDR3 region has the DNA TGCAGTGCTAGTCCCCGTCCGGGTCAGCCCCAGCATTTT.

The chain combines TRBV13 with TRBJ2-1, with a tentative D call TRBD2 (6 bases). Germline values: CDR1 PRHDT, CDR2 FYEKMQ (reference sequence). V lost 2 bases and J 5 bases, leaving 16 bases between the germline ends. The CDR3 spans 16 residues. The CDR3 DNA follows: TGTGCCAGCAGCTTAACGCGGGACTCGGAGGACAATGAGCAGTTCTTC. Protein: CASSLTRDSEDNEQFF.

The chain has TRBV2 and TRBJ1-2; unclear D gene. Germline V gene data show CDR1 as SNHLY and CDR2 as FYNNEI. Trimming removed 5 bases at V and 0 bases at J, with 7 bases between. CDR3 length equals 13 residues. The CDR3: CASSWESNYGYTF. DNA for the CDR3: TGTGCCAGCAGTTGGGAGTCTAACTATGGCTACACCTTC.

The chain recombines TRBV3-1 (or the pseudogene TRBV3-2) with TRBJ1-6; D remains ambiguous. The CDR3 covers 15 residues. The germline V gene encodes CDR1 LGHDT and CDR2 YNNKEL (reference sequence). The V and J ends lost 6 bases and 0 bases respectively, with 9 bases between them. The CDR3 nucleotides are TGTGCCAGCAGTGCGGGCAGCTCCTATAATTCACCCCTCCACTTT. It encodes CASSAGSSYNSPLHF.

The V gene is TRBV18, the J gene TRBJ2-1; TRBD1 matches at 10 bases. The V gene's germline CDR1 is KGHSH and CDR2 LQKENI. This CDR3 contains 16 residues. Losses at the gene ends were 0 bases for V and 2 bases for J; bases not matched to a gene: 1. The CDR3 protein is CASSPPGQGPYNEQFF. The CDR3 DNA reads as TGTGCCAGCTCACCACCGGGACAGGGGCCCTACAATGAGCAGTTCTTC.

The rearrangement joins TRBV5-5 to TRBJ2-3; 13 bases align to TRBD2. Germline CDR1 is SGHKS and CDR2 is YYEKEE (reference sequence). V trimming: 3 bases; J trimming: 3 bases; junction bases outside the gene matches: 4. CDR3 length equals 16 residues. The CDR3 nucleotides read TGTGCCAGCAGCTCAGGACTAGCGGGAGAGACAGATACGCAGTATTTT. Amino acids: CASSSGLAGETDTQYF. The full variable domain, rest sourced from reference TRBV5-5 and TRBJ2-3, is DAGVTQSPTHLIKTRGQQVTLRCSPISGHKSVSWYQQVLGQGPQFIFQYYEKEERGRGNFPDRFSARQFPNYSSELNVNALLLGDSALYLCASSSGLAGETDTQYFGPGTRLTVL.

Here the CDR3 DNA reads TGCAGTGCTAGTGGGGCTAGCGGGTACCAAGAGACCCAGTACTTC. This encodes CSASGASGYQETQYF. This chain uses TRBV20-1 with TRBJ2-5, with TRBD2 matching 8 bases. The J segment lost 0 bases and the V segment lost 3 bases, leaving 6 bases of the junction unmatched. This CDR3 contains 15 residues. Germline values: CDR1 DFQATT, CDR2 SNEGSKA (reference sequence).

Comments on this clone: Sequence at one end of the junction differs from germline and may be a read error. The chain combines TRBV19 with TRBJ1-1; the D gene is possibly TRBD1 (5 bases). This CDR3 is 15 amino acids long. Germline V CDR1 and CDR2: LNHDA, SQIVND (reference sequence). This CDR3 is CASSIDSGLNTEAFF. The CDR3 DNA is TGTGCCAGTAGCATAGACAGTGGCTTGAACACTGAAGCTTTCTTT. Filled out from reference TRBV19 and TRBJ1-1, the complete variable domain reads DGGITQSPKYLFRKEGQNVTLSCEQNLNHDAMYWYRQDPGQGLRLIYYSQIVNDFQKGDIAEGYSVSREKKESFPLTVTSAQKNPTAFYLCASSIDSGLNTEAFFGQGTRLTVV.

A single count supports this clone. This chain links TRBV5-4 with TRBJ1-1; TRBD1 is a possible D gene (6 bases). Deletions cut 4 bases from V and 0 bases from J, with 16 bases between. Germline V lookup: CDR1 SGHNT, CDR2 YYREEE (reference sequence). The CDR3 spans 16 residues. The CDR3 DNA sequence: TGTGCCAGCAGCCCTAAGGTACAGGGAATGAACACTGAAGCTTTCTTT. Its protein product is CASSPKVQGMNTEAFF.

The chain recombines TRBV4-2 with TRBJ1-2, with 9 nucleotides matching TRBD1. Germline CDR1 and CDR2: LGHNA and YNFKEQ. The CDR3 spans 19 residues. Trimming removed 1 base from V and 1 base from J; junction bases left unmatched: 13. DNA for the CDR3: TGTGCCAGCAGCCAAGCCAGCGGGACAGGGTTATTACTTAACTATGGCTACACCTTC. This gives the protein CASSQASGTGLLLNYGYTF.

V usage is TRBV10-3 and J usage is TRBJ2-7; the match to TRBD1 covers 7 bases. The CDR3 spans 12 residues. Trimming cost V 6 bases and J 5 bases; bases outside gene matches: 4. From germline, CDR1 is ENHRY and CDR2 SYGVKD. The CDR3 sequence: CAISTGEDEQYF. CDR3 in DNA: TGTGCCATCAGCACAGGGGAAGACGAGCAGTACTTC.

V gene TRBV3-1 (or the pseudogene TRBV3-2) combines with J gene TRBJ1-1; no clear D. V was pared by 0 bases and J by 10 bases, with 18 bases between. This CDR3 has 15 residues. CDR1 and CDR2 from the germline V gene are LGHDT and YNNKEL (reference sequence). The CDR3 region has the DNA TGTGCCAGCAGCCAAGAGGTCTTCGAAGGCTGGGCAGCTTTCTTT. It codes for CASSQEVFEGWAAFF.

The rearrangement uses TRBV4-3 and TRBJ2-1, with D hard to call. Trimming cost V 1 base and J 4 bases, with 11 bases left between them. The CDR3 totals 15 residues. CDR1 LGHNA and CDR2 YSLEER come from the germline V gene. The CDR3 sequence is CASSQGNREYNEQFF. The CDR3 coding sequence is TGCGCCAGCAGCCAAGGTAACCGAGAATACAATGAGCAGTTCTTC.

V usage is TRBV7-3 and J usage is TRBJ1-6; 7 bases agree with TRBD1. Trimming at V came to 5 bases and at J to 7 bases, leaving 5 bases not matched to a gene. Germline V gives CDR1 SGHTA, CDR2 FQGTGA. The CDR3 has 14 amino acids. The CDR3 nucleotides are TGTGCCAGCAGCCCACAGGGGAGGAATTCACCCCTCCACTTT. Protein: CASSPQGRNSPLHF.

This chain connects TRBV11-2 to TRBJ2-7; 7 bases align to TRBD1. CDR3 length: 14 amino acids. Germline V CDR1 and CDR2: SGHAT, FQNNGV. J gave up 2 bases and V 5 bases, and 6 bases lay outside the gene matches. The CDR3 region is CASSARQGPYEQYF. The CDR3 bases are TGTGCCAGCAGCGCTAGACAGGGCCCCTACGAGCAGTACTTC. The full variable domain, its missing parts supplied by reference TRBV11-2 and TRBJ2-7, is EAGVAQSPRYKIIEKRQSVAFWCNPISGHATLYWYQQILGQGPKLLIQFQNNGVVDDSQLPKDRFSAERLKGVDSTLKIQPAKLEDSAVYLCASSARQGPYEQYFGPGTRLTVT.

V usage is TRBV15 and J usage is TRBJ1-5; D call uncertain. CDR1 LNHNV and CDR2 YYDKDF come from the germline V gene (reference sequence). V lost 6 bases to trimming and J lost 0 bases, with 9 bases between them. The CDR3 consists of 14 residues. This chain's CDR3 is CATREDYSNQPQHF. CDR3 sequence (DNA): TGTGCCACCAGGGAGGATTATAGCAATCAGCCCCAGCATTTT.

This clone was counted only a few times. The chain joins TRBV7-2 to TRBJ2-5; the D gene is possibly TRBD1 (5 bases). Germline CDR1 reads SGHTA; CDR2 reads FQGNSA. V gave up 2 bases and J gave up 5 bases, with 15 bases separating them. This CDR3 spans 15 amino acids. CDR3 residues: CASSLTLRDRETQYF. CDR3 sequence (DNA): TGTGCCAGCAGCTTAACTCTCAGGGATAGGGAGACCCAGTACTTC.

The chain couples TRBV7-8 to TRBJ1-1, with TRBD1 matching 10 bases. The V gene's germline CDR1 is SGHVS and CDR2 FQNEAQ. V lost 7 bases to trimming and J lost 12 bases; unmatched junction nucleotides: 17. The length of the CDR3 is 15 residues. As DNA, the CDR3 is TGTGCCAGCAACCCCGGGACAGGGGTGACAGGTCGGTCTTTCTTT. The encoded protein is CASNPGTGVTGRSFF.

V usage is TRBV24-1 and J usage is TRBJ1-1, with unresolved D. The CDR3 spans 11 residues. Per the germline V gene, CDR1 is KGHDR and CDR2 is SFDVKD. The V end was cut by 3 bases, the J end by 9 bases, with 7 bases between. Here the CDR3 DNA reads TGTGCCACCAGTGATGGGAGAAAAGCTTTCTTT. Translated: CATSDGRKAFF.

The chain joins TRBV18 to TRBJ2-3; 7 bases line up with TRBD2. Germline CDR1 KGHSH, CDR2 LQKENI. The V gene end was trimmed by 3 bases and the J gene end by 6 bases; junction bases not matched to a gene: 9. This CDR3 has 15 amino acids. The CDR3 coding sequence is TGTGCCAGCTCACCGAGGACTAGGGGATCGGATACGCAGTATTTT. Translating it yields CASSPRTRGSDTQYF.

In this sample, this clone turned up a few times. The chain carries TRBV10-2 and TRBJ2-2; D might be TRBD1 (7 bases). V shed 11 bases and J shed 3 bases, with 19 bases lying between them. This CDR3 has 15 residues. The germline V gene encodes CDR1 WSHSY and CDR2 SAAADI. This CDR3 is CACGETGTDTGELFF. CDR3 DNA: TGCGCCTGCGGGGAGACAGGGACGGACACCGGGGAGCTGTTTTTT.

The chain has TRBV29-1 and TRBJ2-3, with a possible D match to TRBD1 (5 bases). The ends were cut back, 3 bases at V and 4 bases at J, with 11 bases in the middle. The CDR3 has 13 residues. Germline V gene sequence: CDR1 SQVTM, CDR2 ANQGSEA. CDR3 region: CSVDGGAADTQYF. As DNA, the CDR3 is TGCAGCGTTGATGGTGGGGCGGCAGATACGCAGTATTTT.